Listed below are T cell receptor beta chains from one sample, sequenced in a study of regulatory T cells in long-lasting Graves disease. Each CDR3 protein is one row after TCRdb ran MiXCR on the multiplex PCR reads. In the table there are 420,000 or so distinct CDR3 sequences, about 16% of which are singletons. These same data were also listed under a study on T cells in Graves' hyperthyroidism and ophthalmopathy.

Sequenced material: peripheral blood mononuclear cells (PBMCs), taken at new diagnosis, from a patient treated with antithyroid drugs. The receptors here all came from a woman aged 18-29 years with Graves disease. CDR3s include the opening cysteine and the closing phenylalanine or tryptophan. Fields, in order: CDR3 protein, CDR3 DNA, V gene, clone size, J gene, D gene. D genes are given only for firm matches. Size tells how often a clone was seen (once, few, many) or the class of an expanded clone, and some rows leave it out.

CDR3 protein: CASSLYQYNEQFF; CDR3 DNA: TGTGCCAGCAGTTTATACCAATACAATGAGCAGTTCTTC; V gene: TRBV28; clone size: many; J gene: TRBJ2-1; D gene: NA
CDR3 protein: CASRLGLAGYNEQFF; CDR3 DNA: TGTGCCAGCAGACTCGGACTAGCGGGCTACAATGAGCAGTTCTTC; V gene: TRBV6-1; clone size: many; J gene: TRBJ2-1; D gene: TRBD2
CDR3 protein: CSVIFDTEAFF; CDR3 DNA: TGCAGCGTTATATTTGACACTGAAGCTTTCTTT; V gene: TRBV29-1; clone size: NA; J gene: TRBJ1-1; D gene: NA
CDR3 protein: CAGGYQPQHF; CDR3 DNA: TGTGCCGGGGGTTATCAGCCCCAGCATTTT; V gene: TRBV28; clone size: many; J gene: TRBJ1-5; D gene: NA
CDR3 protein: CASSLVVGNEQYF; CDR3 DNA: TGTGCCAGCAGCTTAGTGGTGGGAAACGAGCAGTACTTC; V gene: TRBV7-9; clone size: many; J gene: TRBJ2-7; D gene: NA
CDR3 protein: CASSYSLQGNTEAFF; CDR3 DNA: TGTGCCAGCAGTTACTCGCTACAGGGGAACACTGAAGCTTTCTTT; V gene: TRBV6-6; clone size: many; J gene: TRBJ1-1; D gene: NA
CDR3 protein: CASRSTSGSRDEQFF; CDR3 DNA: TGCGCCAGCAGATCGACTAGCGGGAGTAGGGATGAGCAGTTCTTC; V gene: TRBV5-1; clone size: NA; J gene: TRBJ2-1; D gene: TRBD2
CDR3 protein: CASSQISGNTGKLFF; CDR3 DNA: TGCGCCAGCAGCCAAATAAGCGGGAACACCGGGAAGCTGTTTTTT; V gene: TRBV11-1; clone size: few; J gene: TRBJ2-2; D gene: TRBD2
CDR3 protein: CASRDRVGGANVLTF; CDR3 DNA: TGTGCCAGCAGAGACAGGGTTGGTGGGGCCAACGTCCTGACTTTC; V gene: TRBV28; clone size: many; J gene: TRBJ2-6; D gene: TRBD1
CDR3 protein: CAWSLGLAGIYEQYF; CDR3 DNA: TGTGCCTGGAGTTTGGGACTAGCGGGAATTTACGAGCAGTACTTC; V gene: TRBV30; clone size: many; J gene: TRBJ2-7; D gene: TRBD2
CDR3 protein: CASSFASGEQFF; CDR3 DNA: TGTGCCAGCAGTTTTGCTAGCGGTGAGCAGTTCTTC; V gene: TRBV28; clone size: NA; J gene: TRBJ2-1; D gene: TRBD2